These 16 T cell receptor beta chains were all obtained from the same sample, sequenced in a study of regulatory T cells in long-lasting Graves disease. Investigators prepared the TCR beta libraries by applying iRepertoire HTBI primers and Arm-PCR of CDR3 regions. TCRdb processed the multiplex PCR reads anew with MiXCR; each CDR3 protein has one entry. The sample records 300,000 to 500,000 distinct CDR3 sequences, roughly 20% being singletons. The time point here: persistent/refractory GD, antithyroid drugs over 5 years with positive TRAb. Researchers made the TCR library from RNA that was extracted from PBMCs. The sequenced sample was peripheral blood mononuclear cells (PBMCs), obtained when the disease was refractory, from a patient treated with antithyroid drugs. These TCRs come from a female donor with Graves disease.

This clonotype has more than one count but fewer than ten. CDR3 protein: CASSHTQGETQYF. CDR3 nucleotides: TGTGCCAGCAGCCATACACAGGGGGAGACCCAGTACTTC. V gene TRBV13 combines with J gene TRBJ2-5, with TRBD1 matching 7 bases. Germline-derived CDR1 and CDR2 are PRHDT and FYEKMQ (reference sequence). CDR3 length equals 13 residues. After removal of 5 bases from V and 5 bases from J, the junction contained 5 bases not matched to a gene.

This clonotype was found a few times. CDR3 amino acids: CASSPSLSGSGEELFF. CDR3 DNA sequence: TGTGCCAGCAGCCCTAGTTTAAGCGGGAGTGGGGAGGAGCTGTTTTTT. The chain carries TRBV7-2 and TRBJ2-2, with 8 bases identical to TRBD2. With 5 bases clipped from V and 10 bases from J, the junction kept 15 bases outside the gene matches. Looked up from germline, CDR1 is SGHTA and CDR2 is FQGNSA. CDR3 length: 16 amino acids.

The chain is built from TRBV9 and TRBJ1-1; TRBD1 is a possible D gene (5 bases). The CDR3 sequence is 15 residues long. V lost 3 bases to trimming and J lost 4 bases, with 16 bases between them. Germline-derived CDR1 and CDR2 are SGDLS and YYNGEE. Here the CDR3 reads CASSGGQDLPTEAFF. The CDR3, as DNA: TGTGCCAGCAGCGGCGGACAAGACTTACCCACTGAAGCTTTCTTT. The full variable domain, its missing parts supplied by reference TRBV9 and TRBJ1-1, is DSGVTQTPKHLITATGQRVTLRCSPRSGDLSVYWYQQSLDQGLQFLIQYYNGEERAKGNILERFSAQQFPDLHSELNLSSLELGDSALYFCASSGGQDLPTEAFFGQGTRLTVV.

The rearrangement links TRBV20-1 to TRBJ2-6, with D possibly matching TRBD2 (6 bases). Per germline, CDR1 DFQATT and CDR2 SNEGSKA (reference sequence). This CDR3 is 13 amino acids long. Trimming removed 6 bases from V and 2 bases from J, with 8 bases in between. The CDR3 reads CSAGEAGANVLTF. CDR3 nucleotide sequence: TGCAGTGCGGGGGAGGCTGGGGCCAACGTCCTGACTTTC.

This chain connects TRBV30 to TRBJ2-7, with 9 bases matching TRBD1. Trimming cost V 1 base and J 3 bases; bases outside gene matches: 1. Germline-derived CDR1 and CDR2 are GTSNPN and SVGIG (reference sequence). This CDR3 is built from 13 residues. The chain's CDR3 is CAWSGTGVYEQYF. CDR3 DNA: TGTGCCTGGAGTGGGACAGGGGTCTACGAGCAGTACTTC.

This clonotype was picked up many times. CDR3 protein: CASSPVMGDTEAFF. For the CDR3, the DNA is TGTGCCAGCAGCCCAGTCATGGGGGACACTGAAGCTTTCTTT. This chain connects TRBV7-6 to TRBJ1-1; D may be TRBD1 (5 bases). The CDR3 is made up of 14 amino acids. The germline V and J ends were trimmed by 5 bases and 3 bases, with 13 bases remaining between them. Per the germline V gene, CDR1 is SGHVS and CDR2 is FNYEAQ.

This clonotype was picked up many times. The chain joins TRBV5-6 to TRBJ1-1, with D possibly TRBD1 on 6 matching bases. This CDR3 has 15 amino acids. Trimming took off 1 base at V and 4 bases at J, with 14 bases between the two ends. CDR1 and CDR2 from the germline V gene are SGHDT and YYEEEE. CDR3 nucleotide sequence: TGTGCCAGCAGCTTGAGTCCGGGGGCGGGCACTGAAGCTTTCTTT. As protein: CASSLSPGAGTEAFF.

At least ten counts were recorded for this clonotype. This chain joins TRBV20-1 and TRBJ1-1; D unclear. Germline assignment: CDR1 DFQATT and CDR2 SNEGSKA (reference sequence). The CDR3 covers 13 residues. V lost 5 bases, J lost 1 base, and 11 bases lay in between. CDR3 sequence: CSAPQYGNTEAFF. CDR3 in DNA: TGCAGTGCTCCCCAATACGGGAACACTGAAGCTTTCTTT.

The chain uses TRBV11-2 and TRBJ2-5; TRBD2 is a possible D gene (6 bases). This CDR3 contains 17 residues. V was shortened by 4 bases and J by 4 bases, with 22 bases between the two germline ends. CDR1 SGHAT and CDR2 FQNNGV come from the germline V gene. CDR3 amino acids: CASSSIGAVRRGETQYF. CDR3 coding DNA: TGTGCCAGCAGCTCCATAGGAGCTGTCCGGAGGGGAGAGACCCAGTACTTC. Together with reference TRBV11-2 and TRBJ2-5, the CDR3 gives the full variable domain: EAGVAQSPRYKIIEKRQSVAFWCNPISGHATLYWYQQILGQGPKLLIQFQNNGVVDDSQLPKDRFSAERLKGVDSTLKIQPAKLEDSAVYLCASSSIGAVRRGETQYFGPGTRLLVL.

The sample holds many counts of this clonotype. This rearrangement joins TRBV7-9 to TRBJ2-4; D not certain. V lost 5 bases, J lost 9 bases, and 14 bases lay in between. This CDR3 is 13 amino acids long. Germline V lookup: CDR1 SEHNR, CDR2 FQNEAQ (reference sequence). This CDR3 reads CASSARLEAIQYF. The CDR3 DNA sequence: TGTGCCAGCAGCGCCCGATTAGAGGCCATTCAGTACTTC.

This clonotype was counted many times. The CDR3 nucleotides are TGTGCCACCAAAGGACAGGCGAACACTGAAGCTTTCTTT. Translated: CATKGQANTEAFF. The rearrangement joins TRBV24-1 to TRBJ1-1; TRBD1 matches at 7 bases. V was clipped by 8 bases and J by 1 base; unmatched bases: 3. The CDR3 contains 13 residues. Looked up from germline, CDR1 is KGHDR and CDR2 is SFDVKD.

This clonotype was seen only once. This chain links TRBV5-1 with TRBJ2-3; D perhaps matches TRBD1 (5 bases). V was clipped by 1 base and J by 0 bases, with 18 bases between them. CDR3 length equals 18 residues. The germline V gene encodes CDR1 SGHRS and CDR2 YFSETQ. As DNA, the CDR3 is TGCGCCAGCAGCTTGTGGGGCAGGATGACCGCTAGCACAGATACGCAGTATTTT. Its translation: CASSLWGRMTASTDTQYF.

Notes on this clonotype: A much larger clone lies one base from this, so it may be a read error. The V and J genes are TRBV6-1 and TRBJ2-5; no firm D call. The germline V gene encodes CDR1 MNHNS and CDR2 SASEGT. The CDR3 extends over 14 amino acids. CDR3 nucleotides: TGTGCCAGCACCCCGATGGGCAGACAAGAGACCCGGTACTTC. Translating gives CASTPMGRQETRYF.

This clonotype was recorded a few times. The chain couples TRBV4-1 to TRBJ1-2; a weak D match, TRBD1 (6 bases). The CDR3 is 15 residues long. Germline lookup yields CDR1 MGHRA and CDR2 YSYEKL. The V and J ends lost 7 bases and 7 bases respectively, with 22 bases between them. In DNA form, the CDR3 reads TGCGCCAGCACCTGGGATGCGCCAGGGGATGGTGGCTACACCTTC. This sequence encodes CASTWDAPGDGGYTF.

A word on this clonotype: A read error may explain this, as a much larger clone is one base away. Since the CDR3 does not end with the conserved phenylalanine or tryptophan, this likely comes from a read error. This chain links TRBV11-1 with TRBJ1-1, with no clear D. V was pared by 5 bases and J by 4 bases, with 8 bases between. The CDR3 contains 12 residues. Germline V gene lookup returns CDR1 SGHAT and CDR2 FQDESV (reference sequence). The CDR3 coding sequence is TGTGCCAGCAGCCGCCTTGGCACTGAAGCTTTCTCT. Protein: CASSRLGTEAFS.

The chain joins TRBV4-3 to TRBJ1-2; no clear D gene. Trimming removed 0 bases at V and 4 bases at J, with 15 bases between. Germline CDR1 is LGHNA and CDR2 is YSLEER. CDR3 length: 16 amino acids. CDR3 amino acids: CASSQDIAGSSYGYTF. In DNA, the CDR3 is TGCGCCAGCAGCCAAGATATCGCTGGGAGCTCCTATGGCTACACCTTC.